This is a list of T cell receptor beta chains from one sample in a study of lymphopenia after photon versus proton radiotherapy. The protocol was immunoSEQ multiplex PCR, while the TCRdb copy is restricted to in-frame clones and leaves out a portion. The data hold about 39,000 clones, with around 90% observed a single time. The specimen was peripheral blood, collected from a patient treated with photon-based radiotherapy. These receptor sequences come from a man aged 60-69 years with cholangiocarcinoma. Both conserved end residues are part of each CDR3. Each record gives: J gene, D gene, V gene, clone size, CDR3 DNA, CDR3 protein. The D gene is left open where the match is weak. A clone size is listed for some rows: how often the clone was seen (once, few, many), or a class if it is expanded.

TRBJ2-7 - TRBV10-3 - TGTGCCATCAGTGAGTCGGCCACCTACGAGCAGTACTTC CAISESATYEQYF
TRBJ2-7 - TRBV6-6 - TGTGCCAGCAGGAGGGACAACCCTTCTTCGCAGTACTTC CASRRDNPSSQYF
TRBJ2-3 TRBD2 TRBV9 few TGTGCCAGCAGCGTTGAACTAGCGGGGTCCACAGATACGCAGTATTTT CASSVELAGSTDTQYF
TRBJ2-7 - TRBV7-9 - TGTGCCAGCAGCCCCCCGGCAGGGATCTACGAGCAGTACTTC CASSPPAGIYEQYF
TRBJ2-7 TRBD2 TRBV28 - TGTGCCACCCTGCGGGAGGGGTTCTACGAGCAGTACTTC CATLREGFYEQYF
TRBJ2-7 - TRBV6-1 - TGTGCCAGCAGTCTTTCGACAAGCCACGAGCAGTACTTC CASSLSTSHEQYF
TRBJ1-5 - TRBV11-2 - TGTGCCAGCAGCTTAGAGGGGAACGGGGGCAATCAGCCCCAGCATTTT CASSLEGNGGNQPQHF
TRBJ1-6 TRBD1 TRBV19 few TGTGCCAGTAGCGCCGGGACAGGGTCGGCAATTGAGAATTCACCCCTCCACTTT CASSAGTGSAIENSPLHF
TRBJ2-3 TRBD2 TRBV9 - TGTGCCAGCAGCGTCCCCGGTGATGTCAGCGGGGGGGATACGCAGTATTTT CASSVPGDVSGGDTQYF
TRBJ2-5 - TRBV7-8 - TGTGCCAGCAGCTCCTCGCTGGGGGAGACCCAGTACTTC CASSSSLGETQYF
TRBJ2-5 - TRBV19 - TGTGCCAGTAGTACAACAGGGACCGAGACCCAGTACTTC CASSTTGTETQYF
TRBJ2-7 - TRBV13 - TGTGCCAGCAGCTTAGGTGGGACGGTGGGCTACGAGCAGTACTTC CASSLGGTVGYEQYF
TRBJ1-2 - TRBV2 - TGTGCCAGCAGACGATATGGCTACACCTTC CASRRYGYTF
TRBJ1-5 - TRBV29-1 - TGCAGCGTTGAAGAGGAGGACCCCAATCAGCCCCAGCATTTT CSVEEEDPNQPQHF
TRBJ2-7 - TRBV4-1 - TGCGCCAGCAGCCGAGTCCTAACCTTAAGTCCCTACGAGCAGTACTTC CASSRVLTLSPYEQYF
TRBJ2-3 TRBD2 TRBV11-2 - TGTGCCAGCAGCTTAGTTCGACTAGCAGCAGATACGCAGTATTTT CASSLVRLAADTQYF
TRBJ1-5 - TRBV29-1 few TGCAGCGTTGTTCTGGGGCTCGAAAAACAGCCCCAGCATTTT CSVVLGLEKQPQHF
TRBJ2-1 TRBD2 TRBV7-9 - TGTGCCAGCAGCAAAACTAGCGGGGCCTACAATGAGCAGTTCTTC CASSKTSGAYNEQFF
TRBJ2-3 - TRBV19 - TGTGCCAGTACTCAGGGCCGCACAGATACGCAGTATTTT CASTQGRTDTQYF
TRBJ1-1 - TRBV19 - TGTGCCAGTAGCCCTCGATACGACTTGAACACTGAAGCTTTCTTT CASSPRYDLNTEAFF
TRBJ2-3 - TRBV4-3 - TGCGCCAGCAGCCAAGAAGATGCCCGCACAGATACGCAGTATTTT CASSQEDARTDTQYF
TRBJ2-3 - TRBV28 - TGTGCCAGCAGCGGGAGTGTGGGTTTGGGCACAGATACGCAGTATTTT CASSGSVGLGTDTQYF
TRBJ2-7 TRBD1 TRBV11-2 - TGTGCCAGCAGCTTTGGGGACAGCTACACTCGGCAGTACTTC CASSFGDSYTRQYF
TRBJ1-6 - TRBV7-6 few TGTGCCAGCAGCTTAGCGCAGAGGTGGGGATCACCCCTCCACTTT CASSLAQRWGSPLHF
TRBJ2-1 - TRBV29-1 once TGCAGCGTTGAAGATCTAAGGCAGGGCCTTGGAAGGTCCTACAATGAGCAGTTCTTC CSVEDLRQGLGRSYNEQFF
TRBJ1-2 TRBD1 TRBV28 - TGTGCCAGCAGTTTTGGAGGCCGGACAGGGCTACTGGAGGGGAGGAGTGGCTACACCTTC CASSFGGRTGLLEGRSGYTF
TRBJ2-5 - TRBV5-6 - TGTGCCAGCAGCCCAGGTGCGGGCGAGGGGACCCAGTACTTC CASSPGAGEGTQYF
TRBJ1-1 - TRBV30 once TGTGCCTGGAGTGTACAGGATGAGAGTCCGAACACTGAAGCTTTCTTT CAWSVQDESPNTEAFF
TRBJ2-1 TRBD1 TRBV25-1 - TGTGCCAGCAGTGGCAGGGGGATGATCGATGAGCAGTTCTTC CASSGRGMIDEQFF
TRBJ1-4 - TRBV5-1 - TGCGCCAGCAGCTATTCCCAGGGAGTTAATGAAAAACTGTTTTTT CASSYSQGVNEKLFF
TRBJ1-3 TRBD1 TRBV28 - TGTGCCAGCAGTCCTCCCACAGGGGGCTGGGAAGGAAACACCATATATTTT CASSPPTGGWEGNTIYF
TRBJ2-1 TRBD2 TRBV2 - TGTGCCAGCAGAAGCGGGACTAGCTCCTACAATGAGCAGTTCTTC CASRSGTSSYNEQFF
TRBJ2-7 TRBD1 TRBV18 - TGTGCCAGCTCACCACTGGACAGGGTCCACGAGCAGTACTTC CASSPLDRVHEQYF
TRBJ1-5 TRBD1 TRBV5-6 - TGTGCCAGCAGCTTTCGGGACAGGGGGCTTGGCAATCAGCCCCAGCATTTT CASSFRDRGLGNQPQHF
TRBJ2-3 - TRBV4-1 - TGCGCCAGCAGCCTGGGCCGACTGGGGGGCGGCGGCACAGATACGCAGTATTTT CASSLGRLGGGGTDTQYF
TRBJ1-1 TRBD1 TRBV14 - TGTGCCAGCAGCCAAGTCACAGGGGGAATAGTTAATTGGATGAACACTGAAGCTTTCTTT CASSQVTGGIVNWMNTEAFF
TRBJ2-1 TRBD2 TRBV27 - TGTGCCAGCAGTTTGGGCGGGAGGGCCCGCGGGGGGGATGAGCAGTTCTTC CASSLGGRARGGDEQFF
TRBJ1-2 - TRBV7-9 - TGTGCCAGCAGCCCCACCGTAACAAACGACAACGGCTACACCTTC CASSPTVTNDNGYTF
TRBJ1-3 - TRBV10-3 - TGTGCCATCAGTGACAGGGTCTCTGGAAACACCATATATTTT CAISDRVSGNTIYF
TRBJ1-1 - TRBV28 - TGTGCCAGCAGGTCAGGGGTAGTCACTGAAGCTTTCTTT CASRSGVVTEAFF
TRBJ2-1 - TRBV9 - TGTGCCAGCAGCGTAGATCCAACGCTTGGCAATGAGCAGTTCTTC CASSVDPTLGNEQFF
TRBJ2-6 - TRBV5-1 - TGCGCCAGCAGACCAACAGGGTCTGGGGCCAACGTCCTGACTTTC CASRPTGSGANVLTF
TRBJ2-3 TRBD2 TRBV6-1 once TGTGCCAGTGAGGGGCTAGCGGGAATCGGAGATACGCAGTATTTT CASEGLAGIGDTQYF
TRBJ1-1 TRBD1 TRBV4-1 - TGCGCCAGCAGCCCCCCGGGACAGCGGAACACTGAAGCTTTCTTT CASSPPGQRNTEAFF
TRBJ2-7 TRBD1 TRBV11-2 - TGTGCCAGCAGGCAACTGGCAGGGGGCCCCTACGAGCAGTACTTC CASRQLAGGPYEQYF
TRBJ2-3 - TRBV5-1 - TGCGCCACCCGACGGGGGCCTCAAAGCACAGATACGCAGTATTTT CATRRGPQSTDTQYF
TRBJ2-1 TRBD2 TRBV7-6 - TGTGCCAGCAGCCCCAGTAGCGGGAGGGCCGGTGAGCAGTTCTTC CASSPSSGRAGEQFF
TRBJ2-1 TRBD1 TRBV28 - TGTGCCAGCAGTGGACAGGGGAGGTACAATGAGCAGTTCTTC CASSGQGRYNEQFF
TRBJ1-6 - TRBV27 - TGTGCCAGCAGTTATCGACAAATGAATTCACCCCTCCACTTT CASSYRQMNSPLHF
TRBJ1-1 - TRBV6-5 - TGTGCCAGCAGTTATGCAGGGGAGGACACTGAAGCTTTCTTT CASSYAGEDTEAFF
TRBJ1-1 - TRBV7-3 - TGTGCCAGCAGCGTTGGTATGAGGACTGAAGCTTTCTTT CASSVGMRTEAFF
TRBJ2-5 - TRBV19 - TGTGCCAGTAGTCGGCAGGCGGAGACCCAGTACTTC CASSRQAETQYF
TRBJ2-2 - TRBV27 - TGTGCCAGCAGCCCGTATATGGCCGTCGATGACACCGGGGAGCTGTTTTTT CASSPYMAVDDTGELFF